This note documents a single T cell receptor (beta chain) sequence. This likely comes from a read error, as the CDR3 has no conserved phenylalanine or tryptophan at its end. With around 550 ng used per sample, the template was genomic DNA from bulk tumor. Surgeons took several biopsies per primary tumor, spaced far apart, during surgery. Enrolled patients presented with newly diagnosed, previously untreated non-small cell lung cancer and underwent curative surgery. The entry originates in a study of immune heterogeneity within non-small cell lung tumors. About the research overall: There were a handful of squamous cell carcinomas, around 11 non-squamous carcinomas and 1 tumor not otherwise specified.

Trimming cost V 7 bases and J 11 bases, with 6 bases left between them. This CDR3 is built from 8 residues. Per the germline V gene, CDR1 is SGHRS and CDR2 is YFSETQ. Multiplex PCR relied on 32 V and 13 J primers to amplify TCR beta CDR3. TCRdb re-analysed the multiplex PCR reads in MiXCR, keeping a single row per CDR3 protein. The sample consists of approximately 12,000 distinct CDR3 sequences, about 20% of them appearing once. The rearrangement uses TRBV5-1 and TRBJ1-1, with D uncertain. The sequence was collected from a man between 60 and 70 years old with non-small cell lung cancer. Sequencing used lung tumor tissue. This chain's CDR3 is CASLRAFL. The DNA of the CDR3 is TGCGCCAGCCTTAGGGCTTTCCTT.